Given below is one T cell receptor beta chain in context. These data are taken from a study of identical twins. MiXCR, applied by TCRdb to the 5' RACE reads, yields one record per CDR3 protein. The table has 400,000 to 500,000 distinct CDR3 sequences, roughly an eighth seen once. Unmatched junction bases numbered 15, after V lost 5 bases and J lost 0 bases. The germline V gene encodes CDR1 SGHAT and CDR2 FQNNGV. The CDR3 covers 19 residues. These sequences were also reported in another study, on yellow fever vaccine responses in identical twins.

This receptor was identified in a woman between 18 and 29 years old in good health. Sequencing used CD4+ T cells sorted from blood. The gene calls are TRBV11-2 and TRBJ2-3, with 9 bases that match TRBD2. The CDR3: CASSHFRAGGPPSTDTQYF. For the CDR3, the DNA is TGTGCCAGCAGCCATTTTAGGGCGGGAGGGCCCCCCAGCACAGATACGCAGTATTTT.